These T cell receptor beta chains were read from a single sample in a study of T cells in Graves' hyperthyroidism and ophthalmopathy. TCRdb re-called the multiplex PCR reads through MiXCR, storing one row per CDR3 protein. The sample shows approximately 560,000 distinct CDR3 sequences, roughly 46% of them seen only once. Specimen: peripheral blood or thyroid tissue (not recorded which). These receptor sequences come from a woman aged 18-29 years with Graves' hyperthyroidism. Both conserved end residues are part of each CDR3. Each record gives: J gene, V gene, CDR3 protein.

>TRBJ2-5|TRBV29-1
CSGRALWGEAQYF
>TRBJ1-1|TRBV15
CATSRPWGTEAFF
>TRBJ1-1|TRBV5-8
CASSLGSLEAFF
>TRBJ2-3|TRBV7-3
CASSVPNLGTQYF
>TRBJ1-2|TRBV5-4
CASRPDRELGYTF
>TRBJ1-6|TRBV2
CASSSEQGKSPLHF
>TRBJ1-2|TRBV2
CASSDAGPGYGYTF
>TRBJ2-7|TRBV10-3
CAISESTSGHYEQYF
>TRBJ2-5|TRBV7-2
CASSPPPGFGETQYF
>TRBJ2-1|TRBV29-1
CSERTGNNEQFF
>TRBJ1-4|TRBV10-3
CAISESPLGQVLNEKLFF
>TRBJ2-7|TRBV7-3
CASSQVVWTAKDEQYF
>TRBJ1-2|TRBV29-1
CSAQSGTGYTF
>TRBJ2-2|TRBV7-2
CASNRWELFF
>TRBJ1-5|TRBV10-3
CAISEGQGGQPQHF
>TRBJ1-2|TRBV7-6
CASSWDREDYGYTF
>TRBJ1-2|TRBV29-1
CSVDRQGGGYTF
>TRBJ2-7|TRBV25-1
CICSAPIGTGNYEQYF
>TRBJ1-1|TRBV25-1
CASNMDGDTEAFF
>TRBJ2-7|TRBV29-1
CSVSKSGTYEQYF
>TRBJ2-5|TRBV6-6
CASSYVRERETQYF
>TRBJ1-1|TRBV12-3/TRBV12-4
CASTKSGKAFF
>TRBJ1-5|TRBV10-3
CAISAQGDSNQPQHF